The sequence of this T cell receptor (beta chain) was determined in a study of blood T cell repertoires in COVID-19. Study details: There were acute and convalescent COVID-19 samples, and they came from the United States, Italy and Spain.

Assay: immunoSEQ multiplex PCR; the TCRdb copy retains only in-frame clones and omits some. This table holds 130,000 or so clones, under 90% found once. Trimming removed 5 bases from V and 5 bases from J; junction bases left unmatched: 8. Germline values: CDR1 MDHEN, CDR2 SYDVKM. The CDR3 is made up of 14 amino acids. This TCR derives from a middle-aged man with acute COVID-19. This chain connects TRBV28 to TRBJ1-1, with 7 bases fitting TRBD1. What was sequenced was PBMCs or T cells enriched from blood (not recorded which). CDR3 residues: CASSRGDSNTEAFF. The CDR3 nucleotides are TGTGCCAGCAGTAGGGGGGACAGCAATACTGAAGCTTTCTTT.